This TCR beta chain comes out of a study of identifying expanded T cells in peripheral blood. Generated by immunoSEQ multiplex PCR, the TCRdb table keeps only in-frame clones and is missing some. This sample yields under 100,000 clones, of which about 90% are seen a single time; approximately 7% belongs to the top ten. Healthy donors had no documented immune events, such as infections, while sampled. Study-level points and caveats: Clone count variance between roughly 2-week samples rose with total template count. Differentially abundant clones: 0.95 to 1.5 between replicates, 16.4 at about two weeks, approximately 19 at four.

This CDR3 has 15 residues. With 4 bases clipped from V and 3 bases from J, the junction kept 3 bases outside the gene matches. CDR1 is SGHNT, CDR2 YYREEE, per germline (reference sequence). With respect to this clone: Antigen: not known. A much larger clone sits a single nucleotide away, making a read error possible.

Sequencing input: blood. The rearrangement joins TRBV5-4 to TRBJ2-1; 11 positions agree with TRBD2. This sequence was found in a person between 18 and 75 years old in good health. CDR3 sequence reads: CASSTGTSGYNEQFF. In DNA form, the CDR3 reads TGTGCCAGCAGCACCGGGACTAGCGGCTACAATGAGCAGTTCTTC.